What follows are 27 T cell receptor beta chains derived from one specimen sequenced in a study of siplizumab effects on memory and regulatory T cells. Produced via immunoSEQ multiplex PCR; TCRdb's table is partial and in-frame only. In the table there are 62,000 or so clones, approximately 87% of which are singletons. Sequenced sample: memory CD4+ T cells sorted from blood. The receptors derive from a human donor in good health.

The rearrangement links TRBV7-2 to TRBJ1-1, with a tentative D call TRBD1 (6 bases). Germline CDR1 and CDR2: SGHTA and FQGNSA. The CDR3 runs 16 residues. Trimming removed 5 bases at V and 4 bases at J, with 20 bases between. CDR3 loop: CASSLGGRGLGTEAFF. The DNA for the CDR3 is TGTGCCAGCAGCCTTGGCGGGAGGGGGTTGGGCACTGAAGCTTTCTTT.

This clone was seen a single time. In DNA, the CDR3 is TGTGCCAGCTCACCCCGTGGAGGGACTAATGAAAAACTGTTTTTT. It encodes CASSPRGGTNEKLFF. This chain joins TRBV18 and TRBJ1-4; D is ambiguous. Trimming took off 3 bases at V and 2 bases at J, with 10 bases between the two ends. Per germline, CDR1 KGHSH and CDR2 LQKENI. CDR3 length equals 15 residues.

The gene calls are TRBV19 and TRBJ2-5; D remains unclear. Between the trimmed V and J ends, which lost 4 bases and 5 bases, there was a span of 20 bases. This CDR3 is built from 16 residues. CDR1 is LNHDA and CDR2 is SQIVND in the germline V gene (reference sequence). The CDR3 region is CASSTSLRRVGETQYF. CDR3 bases: TGTGCCAGTAGTACCTCGTTGAGACGAGTCGGGGAGACCCAGTACTTC. The full variable domain, rest sourced from reference TRBV19 and TRBJ2-5, is DGGITQSPKYLFRKEGQNVTLSCEQNLNHDAMYWYRQDPGQGLRLIYYSQIVNDFQKGDIAEGYSVSREKKESFPLTVTSAQKNPTAFYLCASSTSLRRVGETQYFGPGTRLLVL.

This clone was detected only once. V is TRBV6-1 and J is TRBJ1-6, with 9 bases fitting TRBD1. Germline V gene sequence: CDR1 MNHNS, CDR2 SASEGT. After removal of 11 bases from V and 8 bases from J, the junction contained 7 bases not matched to a gene. This CDR3 spans 13 amino acids. In nucleotides, the CDR3 is TGTGCCTGCCGGGACAGGGTCGATTCACCCCTCCACTTT. As protein: CACRDRVDSPLHF.

This chain joins TRBV7-2 and TRBJ2-3; unclear D gene. The CDR3 spans 14 residues. The V and J ends lost 1 base and 6 bases respectively, with 11 bases between them. Germline CDR1 is SGHTA and CDR2 is FQGNSA. The chain's CDR3 is CASSLGGSWDTQYF. As DNA, the CDR3 is TGTGCCAGCAGCTTAGGGGGTAGTTGGGATACGCAGTATTTT. Supplemented by reference TRBV7-2 and TRBJ2-3, the full variable domain reads GAGVSQSPSNKVTEKGKDVELRCDPISGHTALYWYRQSLGQGLEFLIYFQGNSAPDKSGLPSDRFSAERTGGSVSTLTIQRTQQEDSAVYLCASSLGGSWDTQYFGPGTRLTVL.

The chain carries TRBV5-6 and TRBJ2-6, with 7 bases that match TRBD2. Germline values: CDR1 SGHDT, CDR2 YYEEEE. The CDR3 has 18 residues. With V trimmed by 0 bases and J by 0 bases, 6 bases remained unmatched. The CDR3 here is CASSLAGGWYSGANVLTF. The CDR3 DNA follows: TGTGCCAGCAGCTTGGCCGGGGGGTGGTACTCTGGGGCCAACGTCCTGACTTTC. Full variable domain (rest looked up from reference TRBV5-6 and TRBJ2-6): DAGVTQSPTHLIKTRGQQVTLRCSPKSGHDTVSWYQQALGQGPQFIFQYYEEEERQRGNFPDRFSGHQFPNYSSELNVNALLLGDSALYLCASSLAGGWYSGANVLTFGAGSRLTVL.

This chain links TRBV15 with TRBJ2-6, with D possibly called TRBD1 or TRBD2 (6 bases each). This CDR3 is 19 amino acids long. V was pared by 4 bases and J by 0 bases, with 19 bases between. CDR1 and CDR2 from the germline V gene are LNHNV and YYDKDF (reference sequence). This CDR3 reads CATSTSMGGLISGANVLTF. For the CDR3, the DNA is TGTGCCACCAGCACCTCGATGGGGGGCCTAATCTCTGGGGCCAACGTCCTGACTTTC.

V usage is TRBV10-3 and J usage is TRBJ1-6; D is perhaps TRBD1 (5 bases). The CDR3 consists of 14 residues. Looked up from germline, CDR1 is ENHRY and CDR2 is SYGVKD. V lost 2 bases to trimming and J lost 6 bases, with 8 bases between them. In DNA, the CDR3 is TGTGCCATCAGTGAGCAGGGATTTAATTCACCCCTCCACTTT. This translates into CAISEQGFNSPLHF.

The chain is built from TRBV6-5 and TRBJ2-7, with TRBD2 identical over 7 bases. J lost 7 bases, V lost 2 bases, and 5 bases had no gene match. This CDR3 contains 13 residues. The germline V gene has CDR1 MNHEY and CDR2 SVGAGI. The CDR3 nucleotides are TGTGCCAGCAGTTACGGGAGGGACTCAGAGCAGTACTTC. This translates into CASSYGRDSEQYF.

The chain uses TRBV28 and TRBJ2-3; D is unclear. CDR1 is MDHEN, CDR2 SYDVKM, per germline. CDR3 size: 12 residues. Trimming shortened V by 10 bases and J by 0 bases, and 8 bases separated the two germline ends. The CDR3 is CATTQSTDTQYF. The DNA for the CDR3 is TGTGCCACCACACAAAGCACAGATACGCAGTATTTT.

V is TRBV6-6 and J is TRBJ2-7; the match to TRBD2 covers 8 bases. From germline, CDR1 is MNHNY and CDR2 SVGAGI (reference sequence). Trimming at V came to 4 bases and at J to 6 bases, leaving 5 bases not matched to a gene. The CDR3 length is 13 residues. The DNA of the CDR3 is TGTGCCAGCAGTTCCCACCGGGAGGGCGAGCAGTACTTC. Residues: CASSSHREGEQYF.

The chain is built from TRBV7-8 and TRBJ1-4; no clear D gene. V gave up 6 bases and J gave up 8 bases, with 16 bases separating them. This CDR3 is built from 14 residues. Germline CDR1 is SGHVS and CDR2 is FQNEAQ. The CDR3 protein is CASSLPGRPEKLFF. Here the CDR3 DNA reads TGTGCCAGCAGTCTCCCCGGTCGCCCGGAAAAACTGTTTTTT.

This clone was seen a few times. The chain has TRBV6-6 and TRBJ2-3; the D gene is possibly TRBD2 (7 bases). V was pared by 10 bases and J by 1 base, with 18 bases between. Germline assignment: CDR1 MNHNY and CDR2 SVGAGI (reference sequence). This CDR3 comprises 15 residues. The CDR3 protein is CATASAGAGTDTQYF. The DNA of the CDR3 is TGTGCCACCGCTTCCGCGGGGGCGGGCACAGATACGCAGTATTTT.

The CDR3 loop is CASSELSGRTDTQYF. The CDR3 coding sequence is TGTGCCAGCAGCGAGCTGAGCGGGCGTACAGATACGCAGTATTTT. J is TRBJ2-3 and V is TRBV7-3, with D perhaps matching TRBD2 (6 bases). This CDR3 is built from 15 residues. V lost 5 bases to trimming and J lost 3 bases, with 15 bases between them. CDR1 and CDR2 (germline): SGHTA, FQGTGA.

This chain links TRBV2 with TRBJ2-7, with TRBD2 matching 14 bases. The V gene's germline CDR1 is SNHLY and CDR2 FYNNEI. This CDR3 comprises 14 residues. V was clipped by 10 bases and J by 3 bases; unmatched bases: 5. CDR3 region: CATGTSGSNYEQYF. The CDR3, as DNA: TGTGCCACCGGGACTAGCGGGAGTAACTACGAGCAGTACTTC.

This chain joins TRBV12-5 and TRBJ2-7; 11 positions match TRBD1. From germline, CDR1 is LGHNT and CDR2 FRNRAP. This CDR3 spans 14 amino acids. Germline trimming cut 6 bases from V and 5 bases from J; bases unmatched to any gene: 6. The CDR3 bases are TGTGCTAGTGGAGCCTGGGACAGGGGGAACGAGCAGTACTTC. Translated, it gives CASGAWDRGNEQYF.

The chain carries TRBV7-9 and TRBJ1-1; possible D gene TRBD1, 5 bases. The CDR3 is 16 amino acids. Germline values: CDR1 SEHNR, CDR2 FQNEAQ (reference sequence). V lost 1 base to trimming and J lost 2 bases, with 14 bases between them. CDR3 nucleotide sequence: TGTGCCAGCAGCTTAGAAATTGCGGGGGTTAACACTGAAGCTTTCTTT. Its protein product is CASSLEIAGVNTEAFF.

This chain links TRBV19 with TRBJ1-1, with a possible D match to TRBD1 (6 bases). Trimming shortened V by 2 bases and J by 5 bases, and 12 bases separated the two germline ends. Germline values: CDR1 LNHDA, CDR2 SQIVND (reference sequence). The length of the CDR3 is 14 residues. The CDR3 DNA is TGTGCCAGTAGTATAAATTGGGGGGCTACTGAAGCTTTCTTT. It is translated as CASSINWGATEAFF.

V is TRBV5-4 and J is TRBJ2-2, with D perhaps TRBD2 (6 bases). Germline-derived CDR1 and CDR2 are SGHNT and YYREEE (reference sequence). CDR3 length: 15 amino acids. Trimming took off 4 bases at V and 1 base at J, with 11 bases between the two ends. The CDR3 reads CASSGGTLNTGELFF. CDR3 bases: TGTGCCAGCAGCGGAGGGACGTTGAACACCGGGGAGCTGTTTTTT.

This clone came up a few times. The rearrangement joins TRBV30 to TRBJ1-5; D is perhaps TRBD1 (5 bases). The V gene lost 0 bases and the J gene lost 7 bases, with 16 bases spanning the gap. CDR3 size: 15 residues. The germline V gene has CDR1 GTSNPN and CDR2 SVGIG (reference sequence). As DNA, the CDR3 is TGTGCCTGGAGTGTTAAAGGGGTCCAAAGACAGCCCCAGCATTTT. This codes for CAWSVKGVQRQPQHF.

The genes are TRBV6-1 and TRBJ1-2; tentative D call: TRBD1 (5 bases). V lost 0 bases to trimming and J lost 14 bases, with 16 bases between them. The CDR3 is 13 residues long. In germline, CDR1 is MNHNS, CDR2 SASEGT. The chain's CDR3 is CASSEAGTAKRTF. The CDR3 nucleotides read TGTGCCAGCAGTGAAGCCGGGACGGCCAAGAGGACCTTC.

This clone was seen once. V gene TRBV6-5 combines with J gene TRBJ2-3, with TRBD2 as a possible D gene (5 bases). V was pared by 0 bases and J by 0 bases, with 7 bases between. Germline values: CDR1 MNHEY, CDR2 SVGAGI. The CDR3 runs 15 residues. CDR3 DNA: TGTGCCAGCAGTTACTCTAGCGTTAGCACAGATACGCAGTATTTT. Amino acids: CASSYSSVSTDTQYF.

This chain joins TRBV5-1 and TRBJ2-5; 13 positions match TRBD2. V shed 4 bases and J 7 bases; nucleotides not matched to a gene: 10. In germline, CDR1 is SGHRS, CDR2 YFSETQ. There are 16 residues in the CDR3. CDR3 sequence reads: CASSREGTSGDGTQYF. In DNA, the CDR3 is TGCGCCAGCAGCCGTGAAGGGACTAGCGGGGATGGGACCCAGTACTTC.

V and J are TRBV6-1 and TRBJ2-5; tentative D call: TRBD1 (6 bases). In germline, CDR1 is MNHNS, CDR2 SASEGT. This CDR3 has 13 amino acids. V dropped 10 bases and J dropped 7 bases, with 19 bases sitting between them. This CDR3 reads CATTVQGYGTQYF. CDR3 nucleotide sequence: TGTGCCACTACGGTCCAGGGGTATGGGACCCAGTACTTC.

The chain joins TRBV7-2 to TRBJ1-6; D gene unclear. In germline, CDR1 is SGHTA, CDR2 FQGNSA. V lost 2 bases and J lost 7, with 15 bases in between. The CDR3 sequence is 16 residues long. This CDR3 is CASSLSVSASNSPLHF. The CDR3 nucleotides are TGTGCCAGCAGCTTATCAGTGTCAGCGTCAAATTCACCCCTCCACTTT.

This clone was detected a few times. This rearrangement joins TRBV7-2 to TRBJ2-5; 7 nucleotides match TRBD2. The trim removed 6 bases at V and 4 bases at J, leaving 17 bases unmatched. Looked up from germline, CDR1 is SGHTA and CDR2 is FQGNSA. The CDR3 is made up of 17 amino acids. The CDR3, as DNA: TGTGCCAGCAGAGACGTAGGGTGGGAGGGCCTACTAGAGACCCAGTACTTC. This gives the protein CASRDVGWEGLLETQYF. Variable domain in full (rest from reference TRBV7-2 and TRBJ2-5): GAGVSQSPSNKVTEKGKDVELRCDPISGHTALYWYRQSLGQGLEFLIYFQGNSAPDKSGLPSDRFSAERTGGSVSTLTIQRTQQEDSAVYLCASRDVGWEGLLETQYFGPGTRLLVL.

The chain couples TRBV6-1 to TRBJ2-2; 8 bases are shared with TRBD1. CDR3 length equals 16 residues. Germline CDR1 is MNHNS and CDR2 is SASEGT. J was trimmed by 6 bases and V by 2 bases; bases with no gene match: 8. The CDR3 spells CASSESGQVWAGELFF. The DNA of the CDR3 is TGTGCCAGCAGTGAATCGGGACAGGTGTGGGCCGGGGAGCTGTTTTTT.